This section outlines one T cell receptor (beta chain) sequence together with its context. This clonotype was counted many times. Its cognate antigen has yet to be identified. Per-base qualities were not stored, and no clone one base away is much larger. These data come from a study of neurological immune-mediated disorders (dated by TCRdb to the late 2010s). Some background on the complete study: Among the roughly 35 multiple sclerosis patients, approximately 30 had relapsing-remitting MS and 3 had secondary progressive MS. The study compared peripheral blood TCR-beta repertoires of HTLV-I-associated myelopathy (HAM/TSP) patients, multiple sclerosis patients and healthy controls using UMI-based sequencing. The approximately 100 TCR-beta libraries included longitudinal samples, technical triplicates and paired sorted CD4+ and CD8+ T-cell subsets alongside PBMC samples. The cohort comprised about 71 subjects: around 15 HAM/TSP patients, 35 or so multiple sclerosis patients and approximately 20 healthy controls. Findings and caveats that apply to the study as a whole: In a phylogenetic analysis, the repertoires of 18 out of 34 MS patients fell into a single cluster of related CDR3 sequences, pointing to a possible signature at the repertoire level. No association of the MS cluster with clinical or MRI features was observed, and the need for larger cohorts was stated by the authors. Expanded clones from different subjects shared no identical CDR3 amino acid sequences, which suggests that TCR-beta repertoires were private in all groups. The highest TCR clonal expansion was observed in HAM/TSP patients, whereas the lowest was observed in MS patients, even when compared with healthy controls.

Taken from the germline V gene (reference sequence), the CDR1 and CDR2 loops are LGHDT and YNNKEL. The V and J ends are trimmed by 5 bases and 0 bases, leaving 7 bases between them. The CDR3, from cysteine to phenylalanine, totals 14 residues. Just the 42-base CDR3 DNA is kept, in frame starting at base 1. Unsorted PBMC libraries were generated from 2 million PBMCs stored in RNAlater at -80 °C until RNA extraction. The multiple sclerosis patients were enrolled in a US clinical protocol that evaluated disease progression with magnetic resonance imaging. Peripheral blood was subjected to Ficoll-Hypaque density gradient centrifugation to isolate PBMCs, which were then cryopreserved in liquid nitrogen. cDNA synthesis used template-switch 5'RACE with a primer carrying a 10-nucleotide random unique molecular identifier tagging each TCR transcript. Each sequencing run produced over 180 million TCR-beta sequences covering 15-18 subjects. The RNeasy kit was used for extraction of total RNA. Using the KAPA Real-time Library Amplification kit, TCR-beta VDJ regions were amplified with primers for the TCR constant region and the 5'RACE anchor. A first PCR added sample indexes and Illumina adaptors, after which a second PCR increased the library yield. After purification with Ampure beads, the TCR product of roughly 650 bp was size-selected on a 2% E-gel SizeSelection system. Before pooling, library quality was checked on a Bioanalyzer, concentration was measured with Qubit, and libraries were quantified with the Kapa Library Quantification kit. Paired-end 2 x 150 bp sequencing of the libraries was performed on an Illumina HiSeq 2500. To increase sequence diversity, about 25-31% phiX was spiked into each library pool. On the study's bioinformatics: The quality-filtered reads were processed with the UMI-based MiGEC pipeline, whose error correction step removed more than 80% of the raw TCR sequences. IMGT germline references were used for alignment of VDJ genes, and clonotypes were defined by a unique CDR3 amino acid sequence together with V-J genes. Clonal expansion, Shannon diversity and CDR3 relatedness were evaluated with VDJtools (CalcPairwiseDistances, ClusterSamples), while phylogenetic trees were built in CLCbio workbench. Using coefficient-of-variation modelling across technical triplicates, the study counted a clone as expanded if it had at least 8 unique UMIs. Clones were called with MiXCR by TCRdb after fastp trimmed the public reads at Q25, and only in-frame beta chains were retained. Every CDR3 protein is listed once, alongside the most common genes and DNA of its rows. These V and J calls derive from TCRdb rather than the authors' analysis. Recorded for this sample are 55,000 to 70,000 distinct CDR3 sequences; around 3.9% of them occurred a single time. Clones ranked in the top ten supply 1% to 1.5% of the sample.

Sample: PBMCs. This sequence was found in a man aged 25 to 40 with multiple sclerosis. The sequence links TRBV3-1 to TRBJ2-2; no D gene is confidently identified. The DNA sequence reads TGTGCCAGCAGCTTCCACACGAACACCGGGGAGCTGTTTTTT. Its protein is CASSFHTNTGELFF.